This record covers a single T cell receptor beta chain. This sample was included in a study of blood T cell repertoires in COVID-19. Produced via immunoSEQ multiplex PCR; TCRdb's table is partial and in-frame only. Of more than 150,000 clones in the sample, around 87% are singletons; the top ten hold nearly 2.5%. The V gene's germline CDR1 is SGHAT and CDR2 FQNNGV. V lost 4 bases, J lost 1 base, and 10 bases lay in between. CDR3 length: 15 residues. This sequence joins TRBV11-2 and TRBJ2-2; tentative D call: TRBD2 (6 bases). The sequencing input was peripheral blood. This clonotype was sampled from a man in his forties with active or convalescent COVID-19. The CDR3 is CASSSWGVNTGELFF. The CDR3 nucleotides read TGTGCCAGCAGCTCGTGGGGGGTGAACACCGGGGAGCTGTTTTTT.